This section outlines one T cell receptor beta chain sequence together with its context. The target antigen is unknown. The sample originates from a study of T cell responses to AZD1222 COVID-19 vaccine. Study results and limitations: There were mostly white British donors and more females than males, and clonal diversity was possibly underestimated. Only a handful of AZD1222 recipients, six or seven in all, had baseline seropositivity. Nearly half of the spike-specific TCRs reportedly recognize variant regions that carry no mutations.

Per the germline V gene, CDR1 is ENHRY and CDR2 is SYGVKD. There are 15 residues in the CDR3. Trimming took off 0 bases at V and 2 bases at J, with 9 bases between the two ends. Only in-frame clones appear in the TCRdb table, and some are missing; sequencing was by immunoSEQ multiplex PCR. In the table there are 95,000 to 100,000 clones, about 87% of which are singletons. This TCR derives from an adult who received the AZD1222 COVID-19 vaccine. The V and J genes are TRBV10-3 and TRBJ2-3, with TRBD1 as a possible D gene (5 bases). The source was peripheral blood, collected 28 days after the second AZD1222 dose. This chain's CDR3 is CAISESDRSTDTQYF. In nucleotides, the CDR3 is TGTGCCATCAGTGAGTCAGACAGATCCACAGATACGCAGTATTTT.